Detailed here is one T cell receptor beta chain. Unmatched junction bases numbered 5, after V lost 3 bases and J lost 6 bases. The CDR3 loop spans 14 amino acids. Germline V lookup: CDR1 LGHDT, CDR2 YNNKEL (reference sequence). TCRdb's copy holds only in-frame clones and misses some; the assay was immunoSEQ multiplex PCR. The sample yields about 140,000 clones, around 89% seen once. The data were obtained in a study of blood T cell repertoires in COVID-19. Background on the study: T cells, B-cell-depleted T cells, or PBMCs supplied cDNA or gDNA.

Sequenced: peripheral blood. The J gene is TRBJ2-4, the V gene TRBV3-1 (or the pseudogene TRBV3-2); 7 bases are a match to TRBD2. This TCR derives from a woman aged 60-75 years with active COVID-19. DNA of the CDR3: TGTGCCAGCAGCCACTTCGGCGGGGGAAACATTCAGTACTTC. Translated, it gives CASSHFGGGNIQYF.